The T cell receptor (beta chain) described here comes from a study of blood T cell repertoires in COVID-19. Trimming shortened V by 1 base and J by 6 bases, and 12 bases separated the two germline ends. The CDR3 sequence is 15 residues long. CDR1 and CDR2 (germline): KGHSH, LQKENI. Using immunoSEQ multiplex PCR, the repertoire was profiled, and TCRdb retains in-frame clones only, with some absent. Of 140,000 or so clones listed, over 75% are singletons. This clonotype was obtained from a man in his sixties with active or convalescent COVID-19. The V and J genes are TRBV18 and TRBJ1-4; D perhaps matches TRBD1 (5 bases). Material for sequencing was peripheral blood. CDR3 nucleotide sequence: TGTGCCAGCTCACCACTCAGGGTTATGGATGAAAAACTGTTTTTT. As protein: CASSPLRVMDEKLFF. Looking up the rest from reference TRBV18 and TRBJ1-4 gives the full variable domain: NAGVMQNPRHLVRRRGQEARLRCSPMKGHSHVYWYRQLPEEGLKFMVYLQKENIIDESGMPKERFSAEFPKEGPSILRIQQVVRGDSAAYFCASSPLRVMDEKLFFGSGTQLSVL.